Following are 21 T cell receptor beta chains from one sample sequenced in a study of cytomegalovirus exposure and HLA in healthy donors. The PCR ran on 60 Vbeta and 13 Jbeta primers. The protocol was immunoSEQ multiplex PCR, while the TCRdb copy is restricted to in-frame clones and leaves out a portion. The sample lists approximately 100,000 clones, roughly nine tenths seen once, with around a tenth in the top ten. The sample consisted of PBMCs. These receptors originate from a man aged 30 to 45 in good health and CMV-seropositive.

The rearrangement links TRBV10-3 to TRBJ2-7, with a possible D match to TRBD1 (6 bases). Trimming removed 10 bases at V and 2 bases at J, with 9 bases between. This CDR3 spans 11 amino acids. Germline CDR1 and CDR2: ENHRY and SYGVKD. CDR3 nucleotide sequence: TGTGCCACCAGGACAGCCTACGAGCAGTACTTC. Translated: CATRTAYEQYF.

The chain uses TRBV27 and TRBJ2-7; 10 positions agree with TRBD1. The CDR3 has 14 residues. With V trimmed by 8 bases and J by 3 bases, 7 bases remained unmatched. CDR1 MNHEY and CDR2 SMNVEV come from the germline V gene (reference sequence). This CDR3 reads CASATGQGSYEQYF. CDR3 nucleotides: TGTGCCAGCGCTACGGGACAGGGGAGCTACGAGCAGTACTTC.

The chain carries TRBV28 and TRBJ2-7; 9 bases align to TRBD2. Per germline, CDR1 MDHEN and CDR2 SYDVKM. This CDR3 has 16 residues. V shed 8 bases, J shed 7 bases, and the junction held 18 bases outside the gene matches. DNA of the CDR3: TGTGCCAGCCGCTGGCACAGGGCGGGAGGGCCGAATGAGCAGTACTTC. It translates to CASRWHRAGGPNEQYF.

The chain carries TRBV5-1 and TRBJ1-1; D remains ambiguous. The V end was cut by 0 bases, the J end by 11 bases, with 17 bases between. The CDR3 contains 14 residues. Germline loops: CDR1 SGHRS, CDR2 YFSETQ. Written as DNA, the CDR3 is TGCGCCAGCAGCTTGGTTGGTGGTCAGTCGGGGGCTTTCTTT. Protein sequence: CASSLVGGQSGAFF.

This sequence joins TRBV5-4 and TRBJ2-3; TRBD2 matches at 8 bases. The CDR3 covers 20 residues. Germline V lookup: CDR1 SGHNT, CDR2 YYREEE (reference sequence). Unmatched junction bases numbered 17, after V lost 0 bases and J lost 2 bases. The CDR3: CASSLVRQTVAGPDTDTQYF. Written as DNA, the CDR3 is TGTGCCAGCAGCTTGGTGCGGCAGACAGTAGCGGGACCAGACACAGATACGCAGTATTTT.

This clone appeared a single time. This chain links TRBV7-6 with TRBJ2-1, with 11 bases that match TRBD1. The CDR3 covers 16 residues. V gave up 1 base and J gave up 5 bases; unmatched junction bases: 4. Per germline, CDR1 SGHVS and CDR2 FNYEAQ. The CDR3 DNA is TGTGCCAGCAGCTTAGATCCGGGACAGGGGGACAATGAGCAGTTCTTC. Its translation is CASSLDPGQGDNEQFF. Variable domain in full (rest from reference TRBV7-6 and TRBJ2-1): GAGVSQSPRYKVTKRGQDVALRCDPISGHVSLYWYRQALGQGPEFLTYFNYEAQQDKSGLPNDRFSAERPEGSISTLTIQRTEQRDSAMYRCASSLDPGQGDNEQFFGPGTRLTVL.

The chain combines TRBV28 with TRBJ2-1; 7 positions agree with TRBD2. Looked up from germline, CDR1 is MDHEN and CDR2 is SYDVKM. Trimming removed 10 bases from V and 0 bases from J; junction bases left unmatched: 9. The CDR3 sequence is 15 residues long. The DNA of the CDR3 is TGTGCCACCCAGATGGCTAGCGGCTCCTACAATGAGCAGTTCTTC. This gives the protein CATQMASGSYNEQFF. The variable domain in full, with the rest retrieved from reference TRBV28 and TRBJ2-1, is DVKVTQSSRYLVKRTGEKVFLECVQDMDHENMFWYRQDPGLGLRLIYFSYDVKMKEKGDIPEGYSVSREKKERFSLILESASTNQTSMYLCATQMASGSYNEQFFGPGTRLTVL.

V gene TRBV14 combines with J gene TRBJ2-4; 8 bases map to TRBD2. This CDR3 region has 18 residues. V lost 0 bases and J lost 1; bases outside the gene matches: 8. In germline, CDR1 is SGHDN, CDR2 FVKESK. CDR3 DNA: TGTGCCAGCAGCCAAGATCGAACGGGGGGGGCGGCCAAAAACATTCAGTACTTC. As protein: CASSQDRTGGAAKNIQYF.

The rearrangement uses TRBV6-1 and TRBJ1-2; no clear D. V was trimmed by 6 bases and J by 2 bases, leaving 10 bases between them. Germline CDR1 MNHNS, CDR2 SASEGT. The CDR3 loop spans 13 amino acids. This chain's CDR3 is CASSLQQNYGYTF. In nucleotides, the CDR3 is TGTGCCAGCAGCCTACAGCAGAACTATGGCTACACCTTC.

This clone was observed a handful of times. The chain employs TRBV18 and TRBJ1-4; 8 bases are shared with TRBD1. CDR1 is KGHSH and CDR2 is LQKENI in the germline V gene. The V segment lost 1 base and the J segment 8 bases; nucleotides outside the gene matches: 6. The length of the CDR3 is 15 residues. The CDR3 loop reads CASSPLDRAGEKLFF. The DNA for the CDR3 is TGTGCCAGCTCACCACTGGACAGGGCTGGCGAAAAACTGTTTTTT.

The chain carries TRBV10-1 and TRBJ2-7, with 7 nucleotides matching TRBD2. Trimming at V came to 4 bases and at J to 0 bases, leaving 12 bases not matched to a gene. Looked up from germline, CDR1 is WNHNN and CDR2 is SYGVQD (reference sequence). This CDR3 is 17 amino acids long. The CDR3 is CASSAVASGWSSYEQYF. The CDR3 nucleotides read TGCGCCAGCAGTGCGGTGGCTAGCGGATGGAGCTCCTACGAGCAGTACTTC.

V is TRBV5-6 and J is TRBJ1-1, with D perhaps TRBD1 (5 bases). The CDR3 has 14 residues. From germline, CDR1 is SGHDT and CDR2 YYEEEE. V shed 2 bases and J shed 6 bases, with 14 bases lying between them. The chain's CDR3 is CASSLRGLSPEAFF. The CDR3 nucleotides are TGTGCCAGCAGCTTACGGGGGTTAAGCCCTGAAGCTTTCTTT.

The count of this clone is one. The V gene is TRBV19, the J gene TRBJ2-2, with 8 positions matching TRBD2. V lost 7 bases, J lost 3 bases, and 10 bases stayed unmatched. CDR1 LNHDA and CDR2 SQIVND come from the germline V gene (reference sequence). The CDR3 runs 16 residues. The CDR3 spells CASTTSGSSDTGELFF. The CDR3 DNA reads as TGTGCCAGTACTACCAGCGGGAGTAGTGACACCGGGGAGCTGTTTTTT.

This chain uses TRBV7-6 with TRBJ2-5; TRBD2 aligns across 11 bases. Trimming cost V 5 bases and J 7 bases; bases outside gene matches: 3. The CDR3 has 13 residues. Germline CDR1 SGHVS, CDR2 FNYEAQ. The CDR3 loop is CASSAGTSGTQYF. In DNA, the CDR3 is TGTGCCAGCAGCGCCGGGACTAGCGGGACCCAGTACTTC.

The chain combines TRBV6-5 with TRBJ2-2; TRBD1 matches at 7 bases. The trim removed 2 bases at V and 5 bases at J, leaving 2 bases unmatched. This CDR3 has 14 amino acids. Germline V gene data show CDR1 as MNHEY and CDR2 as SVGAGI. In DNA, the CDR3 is TGTGCCAGCAGTTACAGGGGGCGAACCGGGGAGCTGTTTTTT. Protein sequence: CASSYRGRTGELFF.

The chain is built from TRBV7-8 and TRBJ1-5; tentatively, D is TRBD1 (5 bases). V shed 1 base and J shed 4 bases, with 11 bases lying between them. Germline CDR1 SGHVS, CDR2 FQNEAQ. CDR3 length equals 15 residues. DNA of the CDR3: TGTGCCAGCAGCTTAGGTTGGGGCCAGAATCAGCCCCAGCATTTT. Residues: CASSLGWGQNQPQHF. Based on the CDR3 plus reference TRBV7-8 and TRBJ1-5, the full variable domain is GAGVSQSPRYKVAKRGQDVALRCDPISGHVSLFWYQQALGQGPEFLTYFQNEAQLDKSGLPSDRFFAERPEGSVSTLKIQRTQQEDSAVYLCASSLGWGQNQPQHFGDGTRLSIL.

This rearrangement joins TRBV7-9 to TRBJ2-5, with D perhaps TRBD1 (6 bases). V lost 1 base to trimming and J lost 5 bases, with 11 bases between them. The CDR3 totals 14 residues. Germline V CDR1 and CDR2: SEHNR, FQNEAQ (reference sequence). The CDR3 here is CASSLDTRGETQYF. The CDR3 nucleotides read TGTGCCAGCAGCTTAGATACAAGGGGGGAGACCCAGTACTTC.

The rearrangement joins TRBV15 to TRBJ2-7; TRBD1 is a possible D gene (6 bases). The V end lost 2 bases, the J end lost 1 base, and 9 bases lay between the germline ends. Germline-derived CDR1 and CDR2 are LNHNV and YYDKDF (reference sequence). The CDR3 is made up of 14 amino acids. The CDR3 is CATSRTGQSYEQYF. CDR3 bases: TGTGCCACCAGCAGAACGGGACAATCCTACGAGCAGTACTTC. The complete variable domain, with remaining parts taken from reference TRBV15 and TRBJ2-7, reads DAMVIQNPRYQVTQFGKPVTLSCSQTLNHNVMYWYQQKSSQAPKLLFHYYDKDFNNEADTPDNFQSRRPNTSFCFLDIRSPGLGDTAMYLCATSRTGQSYEQYFGPGTRLTVT.

CDR3 sequence: CASSLDRGQYF. The CDR3 coding sequence is TGTGCCAGCAGTCTAGACAGGGGGCAGTACTTC. The rearrangement links TRBV2 to TRBJ2-7; TRBD1 matches at 8 bases. This CDR3 has 11 residues. Germline V gene lookup returns CDR1 SNHLY and CDR2 FYNNEI. V gave up 5 bases and J gave up 9 bases; unmatched junction bases: 3.

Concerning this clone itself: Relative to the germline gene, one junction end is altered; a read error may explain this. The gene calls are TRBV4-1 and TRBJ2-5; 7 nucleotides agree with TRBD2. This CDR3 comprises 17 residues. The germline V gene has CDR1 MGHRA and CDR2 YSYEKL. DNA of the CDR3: TGCGCCAGCAGCCGCGTTGTTGCGGGAGCCCAAAAAGAGGCCCAGTACTTC. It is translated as CASSRVVAGAQKEAQYF.

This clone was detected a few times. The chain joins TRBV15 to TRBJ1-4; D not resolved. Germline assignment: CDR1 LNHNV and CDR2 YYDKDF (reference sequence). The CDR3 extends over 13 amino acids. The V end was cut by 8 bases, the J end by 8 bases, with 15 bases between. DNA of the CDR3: TGTGCCACCGCGAGCCCTCCCGCCGAAAAACTGTTTTTT. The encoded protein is CATASPPAEKLFF.